Listed below are T cell receptor beta chains from one sample, sequenced in a study of shared clonotypes between healthy human individuals. TCRdb's copy holds only in-frame clones and misses some; the assay was immunoSEQ multiplex PCR. The sample includes nearly 1 million clones, 60% to 85% of them seen just once. Material: memory CD4+ T cells sorted from blood. All receptors derive from a man younger than 35 in good health. CDR3s include the opening cysteine and the closing phenylalanine or tryptophan. D genes are given only for firm matches. Expanded clones get a size class; other rows say once, few or many, or leave the size out.

CASSSGDQETQYF,TGTGCCAGCAGTAGCGGGGACCAAGAGACCCAGTACTTC,TRBD2,TRBV6-5,TRBJ2-5,-
CARLSGNTIYF,TGTGCCCGCCTCTCTGGAAACACCATATATTTT,-,TRBV30,TRBJ1-3,-
CASSSGTSGTGELFF,TGCGCCAGCAGCAGCGGGACTAGCGGCACCGGGGAGCTGTTTTTT,TRBD2,TRBV5-1,TRBJ2-2,few
CASSTRSSFYNSPLHF,TGTGCCAGTAGTACGAGGTCGTCTTTCTATAATTCACCCCTCCACTTT,-,TRBV19,TRBJ1-6,-
CASRGGTGLYEQYF,TGTGCCAGCAGAGGGGGAACGGGACTCTACGAGCAGTACTTC,-,TRBV6-1,TRBJ2-7,-
CASSLGRGTEAFF,TGTGCCAGCAGTTTAGGCAGAGGGACTGAAGCTTTCTTT,-,TRBV27,TRBJ1-1,-
CASRPTSGTYNEQFF,TGTGCCAGCAGGCCGACTAGCGGAACCTACAATGAGCAGTTCTTC,TRBD2,TRBV28,TRBJ2-1,-
CASSESRGTSGDYEQYF,TGCGCCAGCAGTGAGTCGAGGGGTACTAGCGGAGACTACGAGCAGTACTTC,TRBD2,TRBV10-1,TRBJ2-7,-
CASSYSRGVNQPQHF,TGTGCCAGCAGTTACTCCCGGGGTGTAAATCAGCCCCAGCATTTT,-,TRBV6-5,TRBJ1-5,-
CAWASQRRRTQETQYF,TGTGCCTGGGCTTCGCAGCGGCGCCGGACCCAAGAGACCCAGTACTTC,-,TRBV30,TRBJ2-5,-
CASSLRQSYEQYF,TGCGCCAGCAGCTTACGGCAGTCCTACGAGCAGTACTTC,-,TRBV5-1,TRBJ2-7,-
CASSLGNTDTQYF,TGTGCCAGCAGCTTGGGAAACACAGATACGCAGTATTTT,-,TRBV5-6,TRBJ2-3,-
CAWSGINGHQPQHF,TGTGCCTGGAGTGGAATAAACGGGCATCAGCCCCAGCATTTT,-,TRBV30,TRBJ1-5,many
CSVGQGSMNTEAFF,TGCAGCGTCGGTCAGGGGAGCATGAACACTGAAGCTTTCTTT,-,TRBV29-1,TRBJ1-1,-
CASSPRQHYGYTF,TGTGCCAGCAGCCCTCGACAGCACTATGGCTACACCTTC,-,TRBV7-2,TRBJ1-2,-
CASSLAGQVSTDTQYF,TGCGCCAGCAGCTTGGCCGGGCAGGTTAGCACAGATACGCAGTATTTT,-,TRBV5-1,TRBJ2-3,few
CASSERTGVNEKLFF,TGTGCCAGCAGTGAAAGAACAGGGGTGAATGAAAAACTGTTTTTT,TRBD1,TRBV2,TRBJ1-4,-
CASSLTSGETQYF,TGTGCCAGCAGCTTGACTAGCGGAGAGACCCAGTACTTC,TRBD2,TRBV11-3,TRBJ2-5,-
CASSPPSFSGANVLTF,TGTGCCAGCTCACCACCGAGCTTCTCTGGGGCCAACGTCCTGACTTTC,-,TRBV18,TRBJ2-6,-
CAWSVNTNGYTF,TGTGCCTGGAGTGTTAACACCAATGGCTACACCTTC,-,TRBV30,TRBJ1-2,many
CASSPGLAGGYEQYF,TGTGCCAGCAGCCCAGGACTAGCGGGTGGATACGAGCAGTACTTC,TRBD2,TRBV7-2,TRBJ2-7,once
CSALLVRSKNIQYF,TGCAGCGCCCTGCTAGTGCGGAGTAAAAACATTCAGTACTTC,-,TRBV29-1,TRBJ2-4,-
CAISPGLAGAREQYF,TGTGCCATCAGTCCGGGACTAGCGGGAGCAAGGGAGCAGTACTTC,TRBD2,TRBV10-3,TRBJ2-7,-